This T cell receptor (beta chain) was captured by sequencing in a study of cytomegalovirus exposure and HLA in healthy donors. Study information: It was reported in a later analysis that the same platform had been used for the approximately 110 validation repertoires as for the approximately 700 first-cohort repertoires. Study-wide findings and caveats: That first-cohort TCR clusters tended to co-occur in the 90 to 150 validation repertoires was found in a later analysis. It was reported that the classifier diagnosed cytomegalovirus status with high specificity and sensitivity in both the original and validation cohorts. As confirmed in vitro, three CMV-associated chains were specific for CMV antigens.

With respect to this clone: What it recognizes is unknown.

V lost 1 base and J lost 5, with 10 bases in between. CDR3 length: 14 amino acids. Per germline, CDR1 SGHNT and CDR2 YYREEE (reference sequence). The assay was immunoSEQ multiplex PCR, and TCRdb's table has in-frame clones only and misses some. The sample lists about 170,000 clones, 80% to 90% occurring once. The chain has TRBV5-4 and TRBJ2-1; the D gene is possibly TRBD2 (5 bases). This TCR was recovered from a woman in her thirties in good health and CMV-seronegative. The sample was PBMCs. The CDR3 DNA sequence: TGTGCCAGCAGCTTGAGAGGGTCCAACAATGAGCAGTTCTTC. Translated: CASSLRGSNNEQFF. Full variable domain (remainder filled in from reference TRBV5-4 and TRBJ2-1): ETGVTQSPTHLIKTRGQQVTLRCSSQSGHNTVSWYQQALGQGPQFIFQYYREEENGRGNFPPRFSGLQFPNYSSELNVNALELDDSALYLCASSLRGSNNEQFFGPGTRLTVL.